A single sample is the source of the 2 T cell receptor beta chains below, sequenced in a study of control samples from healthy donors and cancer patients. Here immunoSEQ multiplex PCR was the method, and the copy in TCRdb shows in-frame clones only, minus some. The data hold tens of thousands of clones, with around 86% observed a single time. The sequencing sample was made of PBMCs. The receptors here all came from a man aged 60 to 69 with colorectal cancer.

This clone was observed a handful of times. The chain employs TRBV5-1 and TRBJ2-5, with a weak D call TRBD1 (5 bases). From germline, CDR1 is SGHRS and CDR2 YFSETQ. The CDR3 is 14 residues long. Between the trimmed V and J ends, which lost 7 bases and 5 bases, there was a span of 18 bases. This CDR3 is CASGSNGAVETQYF. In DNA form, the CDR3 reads TGCGCCAGCGGTTCCAATGGGGCCGTGGAGACCCAGTACTTC.

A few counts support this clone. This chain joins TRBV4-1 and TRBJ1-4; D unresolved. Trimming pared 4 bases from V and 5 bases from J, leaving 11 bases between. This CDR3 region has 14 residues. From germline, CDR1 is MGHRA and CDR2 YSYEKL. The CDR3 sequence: CASSPRHGNEKLFF. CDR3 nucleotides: TGCGCCAGCAGCCCAAGACACGGGAATGAAAAACTGTTTTTT.